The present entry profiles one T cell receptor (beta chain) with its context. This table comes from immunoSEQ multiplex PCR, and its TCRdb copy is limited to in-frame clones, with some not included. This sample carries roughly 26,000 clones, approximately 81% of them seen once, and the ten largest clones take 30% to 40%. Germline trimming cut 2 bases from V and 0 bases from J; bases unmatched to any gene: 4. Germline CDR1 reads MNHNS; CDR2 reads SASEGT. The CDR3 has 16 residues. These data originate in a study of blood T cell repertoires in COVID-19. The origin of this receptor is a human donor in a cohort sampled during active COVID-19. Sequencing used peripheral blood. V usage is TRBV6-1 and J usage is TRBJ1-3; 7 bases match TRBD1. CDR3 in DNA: TGTGCCAGCAGTGAAACTTGGACAGGCTCTGGAAACACCATATATTTT. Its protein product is CASSETWTGSGNTIYF.